The sequence of this T cell receptor beta chain was determined in a study of Ad26.COV2.S vaccination and SARS-CoV-2 variants. Study-wide background: Each vaccinee took Ad26.COV2.S intramuscularly, once or twice 56 days apart. Whole-study results and caveats: After vaccination, reports described spike-specific CD8+ and CD4+ T cell responses as showing substantial breadth. Responses of T cells in total may have been underestimated by the TCR breadth and depth analyses. People given the vaccine had a wider spike-specific TCR breadth than placebo recipients did.

Here immunoSEQ multiplex PCR was the method, and the copy in TCRdb shows in-frame clones only, minus some. There are hundreds of thousands of clones in the sample; roughly 90% occur only once, and about 1.5% lies in the top ten. V gave up 9 bases and J gave up 9 bases; unmatched junction bases: 2. The germline CDR1 and CDR2 sequences are KGHDR and SFDVKD. The length of the CDR3 is 11 residues. Specified treatment: 15 to 20 received Ad26.COV2.S at low or high dose, single or two shots; roughly five received placebo; per-sample allocation not given. Following the first vaccine or placebo injection, samples were taken on day 63. About this clone itself: Its antigen is as yet unknown.

The rearrangement joins TRBV24-1 to TRBJ2-1, with 9 nucleotides matching TRBD1. The sample was peripheral blood, taken in a trial of Ad26.COV2.S vaccine versus placebo. This receptor was obtained from a person between 18 and 65 years old who received the Ad26.COV2.S COVID-19 vaccine or a placebo. The CDR3 region has the DNA TGTGCCACCGGGACAGGGTTTGAGCAGTTCTTC. Protein sequence: CATGTGFEQFF.